What follows describes a single T cell receptor (beta chain). Its target is not known. The data were obtained in a study of neoadjuvant nivolumab and ipilimumab in lung cancer. General study results and limits: Only a single major-pathologic-response sample was available for clonality analysis. Resected tumors had greater TCR richness and clonality than uninvolved lung. Resected-tumor TCR richness correlated positively with pretherapy blood richness.

Here immunoSEQ multiplex PCR was the method, and the copy in TCRdb shows in-frame clones only, minus some. This sample has about 25,000 clones, with 82% found just once. Germline V gene data show CDR1 as SQVTM and CDR2 as ANQGSEA. This CDR3 has 14 residues. Trimming took 7 bases from V and 1 from J; bases not matched to a gene: 6. The origin of this receptor is an adult with non-small cell lung cancer. The gene calls are TRBV29-1 and TRBJ2-2; TRBD1 agrees at 7 bases. The material sequenced was tumor tissue, taken after neoadjuvant nivolumab, alone or with ipilimumab, at or shortly before surgery. CDR3 DNA: TGCAGCGCAAACCGGGACAGGAACACCGGGGAGCTGTTTTTT. This encodes CSANRDRNTGELFF.